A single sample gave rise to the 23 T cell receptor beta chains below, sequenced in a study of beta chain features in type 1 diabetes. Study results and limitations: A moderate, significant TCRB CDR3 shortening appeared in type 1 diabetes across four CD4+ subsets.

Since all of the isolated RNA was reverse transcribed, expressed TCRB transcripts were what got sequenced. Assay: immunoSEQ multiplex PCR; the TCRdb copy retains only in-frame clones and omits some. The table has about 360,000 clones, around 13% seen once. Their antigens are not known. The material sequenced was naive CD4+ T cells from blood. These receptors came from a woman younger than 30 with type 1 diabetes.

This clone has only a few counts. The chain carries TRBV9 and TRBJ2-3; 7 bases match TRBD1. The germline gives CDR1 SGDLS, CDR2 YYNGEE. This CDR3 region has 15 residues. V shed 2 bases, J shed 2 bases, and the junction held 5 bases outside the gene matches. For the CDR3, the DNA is TGTGCCAGCAGCGTCGAGGACAGGCCCACAGATACGCAGTATTTT. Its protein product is CASSVEDRPTDTQYF. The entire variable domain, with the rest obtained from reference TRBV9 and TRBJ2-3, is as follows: DSGVTQTPKHLITATGQRVTLRCSPRSGDLSVYWYQQSLDQGLQFLIQYYNGEERAKGNILERFSAQQFPDLHSELNLSSLELGDSALYFCASSVEDRPTDTQYFGPGTRLTVL.

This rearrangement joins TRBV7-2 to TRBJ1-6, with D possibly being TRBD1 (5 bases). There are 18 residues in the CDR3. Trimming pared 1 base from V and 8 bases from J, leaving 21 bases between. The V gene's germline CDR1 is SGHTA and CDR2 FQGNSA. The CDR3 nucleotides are TGTGCCAGCAGCTTAGATAGGGGCGGCCTTAGCGGGTATTCACCCCTCCACTTT. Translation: CASSLDRGGLSGYSPLHF. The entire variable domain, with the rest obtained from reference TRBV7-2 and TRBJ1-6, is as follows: GAGVSQSPSNKVTEKGKDVELRCDPISGHTALYWYRQSLGQGLEFLIYFQGNSAPDKSGLPSDRFSAERTGGSVSTLTIQRTQQEDSAVYLCASSLDRGGLSGYSPLHFGNGTRLTVT.

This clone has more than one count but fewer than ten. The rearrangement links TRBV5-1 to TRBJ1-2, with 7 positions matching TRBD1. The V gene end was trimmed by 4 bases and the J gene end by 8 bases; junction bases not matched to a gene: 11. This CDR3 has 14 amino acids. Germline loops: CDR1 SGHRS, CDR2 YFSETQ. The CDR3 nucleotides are TGCGCCAGCAGCCCGGGGGACAGTTCCTTCGGCTACACCTTC. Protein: CASSPGDSSFGYTF.

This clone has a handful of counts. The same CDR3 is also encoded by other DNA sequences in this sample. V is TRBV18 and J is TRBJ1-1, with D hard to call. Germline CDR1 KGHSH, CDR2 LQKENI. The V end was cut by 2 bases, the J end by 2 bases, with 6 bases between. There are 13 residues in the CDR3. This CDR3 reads CASSPVVNTEAFF. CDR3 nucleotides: TGTGCCAGCTCACCAGTCGTAAACACTGAAGCTTTCTTT.

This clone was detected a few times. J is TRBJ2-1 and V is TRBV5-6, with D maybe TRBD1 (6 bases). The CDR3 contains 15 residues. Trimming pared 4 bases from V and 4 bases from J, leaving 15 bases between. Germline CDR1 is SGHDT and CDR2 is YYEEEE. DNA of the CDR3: TGTGCCAGCAGCCCTCGAATCAGGGGATACAATGAGCAGTTCTTC. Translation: CASSPRIRGYNEQFF.

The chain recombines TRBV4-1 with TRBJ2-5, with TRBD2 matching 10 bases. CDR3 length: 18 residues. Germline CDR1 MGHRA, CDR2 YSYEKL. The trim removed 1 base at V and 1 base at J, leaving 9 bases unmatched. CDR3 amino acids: CASSQGPGGTSAQETQYF. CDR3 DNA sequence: TGCGCCAGCAGCCAAGGTCCCGGGGGGACTAGCGCCCAAGAGACCCAGTACTTC.

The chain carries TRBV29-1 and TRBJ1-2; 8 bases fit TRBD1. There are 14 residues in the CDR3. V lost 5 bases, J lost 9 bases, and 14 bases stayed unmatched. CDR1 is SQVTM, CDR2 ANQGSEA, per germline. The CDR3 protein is CSVRGQAQVGSYTF. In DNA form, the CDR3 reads TGCAGCGTTCGGGGACAGGCTCAAGTGGGGAGCTACACCTTC.

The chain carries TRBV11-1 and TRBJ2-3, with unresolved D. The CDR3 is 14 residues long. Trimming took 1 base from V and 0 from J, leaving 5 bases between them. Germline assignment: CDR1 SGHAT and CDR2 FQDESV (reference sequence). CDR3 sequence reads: CASSLVASTDTQYF. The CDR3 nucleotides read TGTGCCAGCAGCTTAGTTGCGAGCACAGATACGCAGTATTTT.

CDR3 in DNA: TGTGCCAGCAGCCCTCATAGCGGGAGGGACAATGAGCAGTTCTTC. Its protein is CASSPHSGRDNEQFF. The chain couples TRBV9 to TRBJ2-1; 11 bases align to TRBD2. V shed 4 bases, J shed 5 bases, and the junction held 5 bases outside the gene matches. Germline assignment: CDR1 SGDLS and CDR2 YYNGEE. The CDR3 length is 15 residues.

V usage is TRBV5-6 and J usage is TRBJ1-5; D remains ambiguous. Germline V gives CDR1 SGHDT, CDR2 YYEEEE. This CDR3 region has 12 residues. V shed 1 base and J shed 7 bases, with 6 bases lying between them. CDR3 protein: CASSLYNQPQHF. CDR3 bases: TGTGCCAGCAGCTTGTACAACCAGCCCCAGCATTTT.

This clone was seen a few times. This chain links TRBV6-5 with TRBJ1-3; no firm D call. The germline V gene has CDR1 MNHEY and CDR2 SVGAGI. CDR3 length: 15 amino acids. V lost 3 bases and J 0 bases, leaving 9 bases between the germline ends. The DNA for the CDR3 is TGTGCCAGCAGTTATGACGGGAGCTCTGGAAACACCATATATTTT. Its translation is CASSYDGSSGNTIYF.

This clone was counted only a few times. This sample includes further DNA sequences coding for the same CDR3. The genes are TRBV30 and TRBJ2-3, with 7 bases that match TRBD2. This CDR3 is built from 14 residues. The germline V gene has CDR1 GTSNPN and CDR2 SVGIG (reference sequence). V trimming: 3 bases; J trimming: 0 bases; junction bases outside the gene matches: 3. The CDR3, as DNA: TGTGCCTGGAGACGCGGGGGAAGCACAGATACGCAGTATTTT. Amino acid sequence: CAWRRGGSTDTQYF.

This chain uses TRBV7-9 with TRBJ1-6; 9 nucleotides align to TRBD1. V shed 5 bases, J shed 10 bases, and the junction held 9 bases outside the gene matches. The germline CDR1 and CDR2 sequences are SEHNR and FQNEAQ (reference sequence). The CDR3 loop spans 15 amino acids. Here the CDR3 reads CASSPTTGGISPLHF. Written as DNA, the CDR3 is TGTGCCAGCAGCCCTACTACAGGGGGCATATCACCCCTCCACTTT.

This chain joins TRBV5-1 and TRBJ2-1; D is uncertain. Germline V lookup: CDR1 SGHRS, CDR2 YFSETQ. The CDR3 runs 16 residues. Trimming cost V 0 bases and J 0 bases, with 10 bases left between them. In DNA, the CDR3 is TGCGCCAGCAGCTTGGCCAGGTCGAGCTCCTACAATGAGCAGTTCTTC. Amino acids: CASSLARSSSYNEQFF.

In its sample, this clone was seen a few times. CDR3 DNA sequence: TGCAGCGTTGAATCCCCCTTAGCGGGGGGGCTGACAGATACGCAGTATTTT. The encoded protein is CSVESPLAGGLTDTQYF. The chain has TRBV29-1 and TRBJ2-3; 11 bases map to TRBD2. V shed 2 bases, J shed 3 bases, and the junction held 10 bases outside the gene matches. This CDR3 spans 17 amino acids. Germline loops: CDR1 SQVTM, CDR2 ANQGSEA.

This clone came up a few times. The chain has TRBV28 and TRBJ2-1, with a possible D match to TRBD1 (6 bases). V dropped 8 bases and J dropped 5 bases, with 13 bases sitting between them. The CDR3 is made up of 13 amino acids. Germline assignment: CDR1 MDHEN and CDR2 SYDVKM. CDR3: CASLGQLNNEQFF. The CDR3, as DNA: TGTGCCAGCTTGGGACAACTAAACAATGAGCAGTTCTTC.

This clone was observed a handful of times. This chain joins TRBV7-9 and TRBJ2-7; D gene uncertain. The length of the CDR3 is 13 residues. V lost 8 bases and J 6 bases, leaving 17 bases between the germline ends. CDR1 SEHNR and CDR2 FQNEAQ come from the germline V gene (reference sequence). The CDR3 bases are TGTGCCAGCGGTTTAGGTTCTGGCGGCGAGCAGTACTTC. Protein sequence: CASGLGSGGEQYF. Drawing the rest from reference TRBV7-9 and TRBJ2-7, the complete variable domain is DTGVSQNPRHKITKRGQNVTFRCDPISEHNRLYWYRQTLGQGPEFLTYFQNEAQLEKSRLLSDRFSAERPKGSFSTLEIQRTEQGDSAMYLCASGLGSGGEQYFGPGTRLTVT.

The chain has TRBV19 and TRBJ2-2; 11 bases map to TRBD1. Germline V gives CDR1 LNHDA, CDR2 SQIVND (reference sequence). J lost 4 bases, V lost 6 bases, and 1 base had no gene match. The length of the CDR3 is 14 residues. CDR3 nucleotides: TGTGCCAGTAGAGGGACAGGGGGCACCGGGGAGCTGTTTTTT. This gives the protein CASRGTGGTGELFF.

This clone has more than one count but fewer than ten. The DNA of the CDR3 is TGTGCCAGCTCGCAGCTGGCGGGTGACAATTCACCCCTCCACTTT. Its protein product is CASSQLAGDNSPLHF. The V and J genes are TRBV18 and TRBJ1-6, with D unresolved. This CDR3 is 15 amino acids long. V lost 6 bases, J lost 7 bases, and 16 bases lay in between. From germline, CDR1 is KGHSH and CDR2 LQKENI.

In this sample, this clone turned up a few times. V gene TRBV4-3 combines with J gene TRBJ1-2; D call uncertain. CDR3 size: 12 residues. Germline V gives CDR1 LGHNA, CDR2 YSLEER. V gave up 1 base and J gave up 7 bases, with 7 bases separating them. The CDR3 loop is CASSQAGSGYTF. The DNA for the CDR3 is TGCGCCAGCAGCCAAGCGGGATCTGGCTACACCTTC.

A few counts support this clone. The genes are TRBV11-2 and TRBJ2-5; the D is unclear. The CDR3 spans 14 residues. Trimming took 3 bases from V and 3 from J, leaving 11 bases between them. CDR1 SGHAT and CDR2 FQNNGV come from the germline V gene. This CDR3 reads CASSFGQQEETQYF. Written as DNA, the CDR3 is TGTGCCAGCAGCTTTGGGCAACAAGAAGAGACCCAGTACTTC.

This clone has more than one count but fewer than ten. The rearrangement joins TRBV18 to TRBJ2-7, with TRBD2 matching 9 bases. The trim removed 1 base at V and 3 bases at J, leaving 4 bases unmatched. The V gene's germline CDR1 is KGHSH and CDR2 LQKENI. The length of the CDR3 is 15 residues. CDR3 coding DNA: TGTGCCAGCTCACCACAAGCTAGCGGGAACTACGAGCAGTACTTC. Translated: CASSPQASGNYEQYF. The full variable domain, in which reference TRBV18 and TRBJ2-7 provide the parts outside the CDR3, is NAGVMQNPRHLVRRRGQEARLRCSPMKGHSHVYWYRQLPEEGLKFMVYLQKENIIDESGMPKERFSAEFPKEGPSILRIQQVVRGDSAAYFCASSPQASGNYEQYFGPGTRLTVT.

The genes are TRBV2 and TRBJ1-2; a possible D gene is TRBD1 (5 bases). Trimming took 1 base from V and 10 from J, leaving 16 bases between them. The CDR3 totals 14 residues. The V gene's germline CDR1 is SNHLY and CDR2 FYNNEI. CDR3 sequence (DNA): TGTGCCAGCAGTGAAGGGGAGGGGCTACGGCCCTACACCTTC. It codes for CASSEGEGLRPYTF.